These 18 T cell receptor beta chains were all obtained from the same sample, sequenced in a study of T-cell reconstitution after alpha-beta-depleted transplantation in children. Molecular barcoding with unique molecular identifiers was used for the TCRbeta library. Each CDR3 protein gets one entry after TCRdb re-called the PCR reads with MiXCR. The sample has about 500,000 distinct CDR3 sequences; about 33% are singletons. The material sequenced was PBMCs from the stem cell graft donor, taken from the stem cell graft. These receptors originate from a human donor who donated a stem cell graft to a child with aplastic anemia.

The chain recombines TRBV18 with TRBJ2-7; no reliable D call. The germline gives CDR1 KGHSH, CDR2 LQKENI. V lost 0 bases, J lost 4 bases, and 10 bases lay in between. The CDR3 contains 14 residues. The CDR3 loop reads CASSPPQTQYEQYF. CDR3 nucleotide sequence: TGTGCCAGCTCACCACCGCAAACACAGTACGAGCAGTACTTC.

The sample holds a few counts of this clonotype. The chain combines TRBV27 with TRBJ1-2, with 9 bases identical to TRBD1. Germline loops: CDR1 MNHEY, CDR2 SMNVEV (reference sequence). Trimming at V came to 5 bases and at J to 1 base, leaving 5 bases not matched to a gene. The CDR3 sequence is 15 residues long. The CDR3 DNA is TGTGCCAGCAGTCCGAAGGGACAGGGTAACTATGGCTACACCTTC. Residues: CASSPKGQGNYGYTF.

The sample holds many counts of this clonotype. This chain joins TRBV12-3 or TRBV12-4 and TRBJ1-2; the D is unclear. This CDR3 spans 16 amino acids. V was clipped by 1 base and J by 0 bases, with 12 bases between them. The CDR3 sequence: CASSLVAGRANYGYTF. CDR3 in DNA: TGTGCCAGCAGTTTAGTCGCCGGCAGAGCTAACTATGGCTACACCTTC.

This clonotype has more than one count but fewer than ten. The chain carries TRBV30 and TRBJ2-5; TRBD2 aligns across 8 bases. The CDR3 runs 17 residues. Germline V gene sequence: CDR1 GTSNPN, CDR2 SVGIG (reference sequence). V dropped 2 bases and J dropped 5; count of bases not matched to a gene: 16. The CDR3 protein is CAWSSLGTRLGRETQYF. CDR3 in DNA: TGTGCCTGGAGTTCACTTGGGACTAGGTTAGGGCGGGAGACCCAGTACTTC.

V gene TRBV4-3 combines with J gene TRBJ2-6; the D call may be TRBD1 or TRBD2 (5 bases each). The CDR3 has 19 residues. V was trimmed by 2 bases and J by 3 bases, leaving 20 bases between them. Germline V gene lookup returns CDR1 LGHNA and CDR2 YSLEER. CDR3: CASSQPRDAGLGGANVLTF. CDR3 DNA sequence: TGCGCCAGCAGCCAACCCCGGGACGCAGGGTTGGGTGGGGCCAACGTCCTGACTTTC.

For the CDR3, the DNA is TGTGCCAGCAGTTACTCTGCAGGCGCGGACGAGCAGTACTTC. This translates into CASSYSAGADEQYF. The rearrangement joins TRBV6-2 or TRBV6-3 to TRBJ2-7; D unresolved. Germline assignment: CDR1 MNHEY and CDR2 SVGEGT. Trimming left V 0 bases short and J 5 bases short, with 11 bases between. The CDR3 extends over 14 amino acids.

V is TRBV12-3 or TRBV12-4 and J is TRBJ1-1; TRBD1 matches at 12 bases. This CDR3 is 17 amino acids long. Trimming at V came to 5 bases and at J to 1 base, leaving 8 bases not matched to a gene. CDR3 DNA sequence: TGTGCCAGCAGTACCGGGACAGGGGGCTTGAGGAACACTGAAGCTTTCTTT. This encodes CASSTGTGGLRNTEAFF.

The chain recombines TRBV28 with TRBJ1-2; no reliable D call. V shed 4 bases and J shed 6 bases, with 9 bases lying between them. This CDR3 is built from 12 residues. The V gene's germline CDR1 is MDHEN and CDR2 SYDVKM. This CDR3 reads CASSSTANGYTF. The DNA of the CDR3 is TGTGCCAGCAGTTCCACCGCAAATGGCTACACCTTC.

The rearrangement joins TRBV5-1 to TRBJ2-1, with D unclear. V dropped 0 bases and J dropped 2 bases, with 6 bases sitting between them. The germline V gene has CDR1 SGHRS and CDR2 YFSETQ. This CDR3 is built from 14 residues. The CDR3: CASSLDYTYNEQFF. CDR3 DNA sequence: TGCGCCAGCAGCTTGGACTACACCTACAATGAGCAGTTCTTC.

The CDR3 DNA sequence: TGCGCCAGCAGCTTGCTACAGGGAGGCGAGACCCAGTACTTC. Protein: CASSLLQGGETQYF. This chain links TRBV5-1 with TRBJ2-5, with D perhaps being TRBD1 or TRBD2 (6 bases each). The CDR3 extends over 14 amino acids. V shed 1 base and J shed 5 bases, with 12 bases lying between them. Germline V gene lookup returns CDR1 SGHRS and CDR2 YFSETQ.

The chain couples TRBV6-5 to TRBJ2-7; D unresolved. Germline loops: CDR1 MNHEY, CDR2 SVGAGI. The CDR3 covers 12 residues. The V and J ends lost 6 bases and 2 bases respectively, with 8 bases between them. The CDR3: CASRLSAYEQYF. CDR3 sequence (DNA): TGTGCCAGCAGGCTCTCTGCCTACGAGCAGTACTTC.

In this sample, this clonotype turned up a few times. This chain joins TRBV10-2 and TRBJ1-1; tentatively, D is TRBD1 (5 bases). CDR1 and CDR2 from the germline V gene are WSHSY and SAAADI. The CDR3 loop spans 15 amino acids. The V and J ends lost 2 bases and 4 bases respectively, with 14 bases between them. The CDR3 DNA sequence: TGCGCCAGCAGTGAGCCAGGCCAGGGTTCCACTGAAGCTTTCTTT. Protein sequence: CASSEPGQGSTEAFF.

This sequence joins TRBV19 and TRBJ1-2, with D tentatively TRBD1 (6 bases). V lost 10 bases and J lost 8, with 23 bases in between. The CDR3 sequence is 14 residues long. Per the germline V gene, CDR1 is LNHDA and CDR2 is SQIVND (reference sequence). This CDR3 is CATKEQGFAEGYTF. CDR3 nucleotides: TGTGCCACCAAAGAACAGGGTTTTGCAGAAGGCTACACCTTC.

The chain carries TRBV12-3 or TRBV12-4 and TRBJ2-7, with 7 bases matching TRBD2. The CDR3 is 15 amino acids. V lost 3 bases, J lost 3 bases, and 8 bases stayed unmatched. Here the CDR3 DNA reads TGTGCCAGCAGTTTCGGACTAGGCTCCGACTACGAGCAGTACTTC. It encodes CASSFGLGSDYEQYF.

This chain uses TRBV19 with TRBJ1-1; TRBD1 matches 9 bases. Germline CDR1 and CDR2: LNHDA and SQIVND (reference sequence). This CDR3 is 16 amino acids long. V dropped 5 bases and J dropped 9; count of bases not matched to a gene: 16. CDR3 DNA sequence: TGTGCCAGTAGTGGCGGGGGACAGGGCCGACTCTTGCAAGCTTTCTTT. Protein product: CASSGGGQGRLLQAFF.

V is TRBV20-1 and J is TRBJ2-7; possibly TRBD1 for D (6 bases). V shed 2 bases and J shed 5 bases, with 22 bases lying between them. Germline CDR1 reads DFQATT; CDR2 reads SNEGSKA (reference sequence). The CDR3 has 16 residues. The CDR3 loop reads CSARLALGTSSHEQYF. The DNA for the CDR3 is TGCAGTGCTAGACTGGCCCTCGGGACATCTTCACACGAGCAGTACTTC.

The V and J genes are TRBV19 and TRBJ1-5, with D possibly matching TRBD1 (5 bases). The CDR3 runs to 16 residues. Trimming pared 5 bases from V and 2 bases from J, leaving 16 bases between. The germline V gene has CDR1 LNHDA and CDR2 SQIVND (reference sequence). The CDR3 DNA sequence: TGTGCCAGTAGTCCCGGTGGCCGAGGGGGCAATCAGCCCCAGCATTTT. This codes for CASSPGGRGGNQPQHF.

The chain combines TRBV20-1 with TRBJ1-3, with 8 positions matching TRBD1. The CDR3 consists of 15 residues. Germline CDR1 reads DFQATT; CDR2 reads SNEGSKA (reference sequence). Trimming cost V 2 bases and J 8 bases; bases outside gene matches: 11. The CDR3 DNA reads as TGCAGTGCTAGACGGAAATTACAGGGGGGCGACACCATATATTTT. Protein: CSARRKLQGGDTIYF.